This T cell receptor (beta chain) was identified during a study of PD-L1 blockade in urothelial cancer (dated by TCRdb to about 2017). Study-wide context: Every patient began therapy at some point between 2013 and 2015 and was given atezolizumab 1,200 mg intravenously every 3 weeks. About 85% of the roughly 29 patients were identified as males with urothelial cancer of bladder origin, and a prior smoking history was reported by 18 of 29 patients. Patients had an ECOG performance status of 0 or 1 and had received between 0 and 3 prior chemotherapy regimens. Blood samples were analyzed at two time points: 3 weeks after treatment start (second dose) and 6 weeks after treatment start. A median of roughly 140,000 T cells and around 81,000 unique TCRs was obtained from blood samples, and a median clonality of approximately 0.08 was observed. The study was an exploratory multi-omic analysis of somatic, immune and clinical correlates of response to PD-L1 blockade with atezolizumab in urothelial cancer. Pretreatment tumor samples, along with matched peripheral blood serially collected before and after atezolizumab treatment, were subjected to TCR sequencing. Progression-free survival longer than 6 months counted as durable clinical benefit, and TCR features were additionally tested against both progression-free and overall survival. Whole exome sequencing and RNA sequencing of pretreatment tumors were performed alongside TCR sequencing in the same patients. Nine patients reached durable clinical benefit, while fewer than 25 patients did not. Pretreatment blood TCR-seq was available for fewer than 30 patients, at least one posttreatment blood collection was obtained for some 25 patients, and tumor TCR-seq was available for some 25 patients. Here is what the overall study found, with its caveats: Because the sample size was small (n ≈ 27) and many exploratory analyses were performed, the results are intended to be hypothesis-generating. Improved progression-free and overall survival was associated with having pretreatment peripheral blood TCR clonality below the median. At 3 weeks after the start of treatment, tumor-associated TCR clones in peripheral blood had expanded more in patients with durable benefit (n ≈ 20, p = 0.022).

Germline trimming amounts to 5 bases on V and 1 base on J, with 10 as the count of junction bases outside the gene matches. CDR1 LNHNV and CDR2 YYDKDF are derived from the germline V gene (reference sequence). The CDR3 spans 16 residues, from the cysteine through the phenylalanine. Only the CDR3 region is kept as DNA, spanning 48 bases read in frame from base 1. A note on this clone: The antigen this receptor binds is unknown. Base qualities are missing; no much larger clone stands one base away.

The time point label on this specimen signifies: pretreatment peripheral blood. The cohort comprised 30 or so patients with locally advanced or metastatic urothelial carcinoma treated at Memorial Sloan Kettering on a trial protocol. Peripheral blood mononuclear cells were collected pretreatment and during treatment, with between 1 and 8 total time points obtained per patient. The Qiagen DNeasy Blood extraction kit was used to purify genomic DNA from total PBMCs and tumor samples. PBMCs were collected pretreatment and during treatment, and were isolated and stored as previously described. Synthetic TCR analog templates were spiked into each PCR to estimate absolute template abundance from read counts. TCRbeta CDR3 regions were amplified from genomic DNA with bias-controlled V and J gene primers using the immunoSEQ assay. Rearranged TCRbeta segments were sequenced at approximately 20X coverage. Under the source paper's analysis protocol: Clustering was used to correct sequencing errors, and CDR3s were annotated against IMGT so that V, D and J genes could be assigned. Out-of-frame and stop-codon sequences were excluded, and only productive TCRbeta rearrangements were used in downstream analyses. Clonality was computed as one minus Shannon entropy normalized by the log of the number of unique productive sequences. Fisher's exact test with Benjamini-Hochberg correction, using a cutoff of adjusted p below 0.01, was how clones that differed between time points or between blood and tumor were identified. Sourced from immuneACCESS, this table was stored by TCRdb with only in-frame sequences that have V and J called. A share of the clones is absent; for the studies checked, an unresolved V gene accounts for under half, and the remainder has no known explanation. The DNA gave D and trimming, while V, J and clone size come from that table. The sample includes about 63,000 clones, with about four fifths observed a single time. The ten largest clones capture more than 5.5% of the sample.

This clonotype was obtained from an older man with urothelial cancer. This specimen was PBMCs, taken around atezolizumab (anti-PD-L1) treatment. The chain is encoded by TRBV15 joined to TRBJ1-1, and 7 junction bases match TRBD1. The DNA sequence reads TGTGCCACCAGCCCCCTCCCGGGACAGAGGAACACTGAAGCTTTCTTT. Its protein is CATSPLPGQRNTEAFF.